The present TCR beta chain was sequenced within a study of T-cell memory formation after mild COVID-19. MiXCR, run by TCRdb on the 5' RACE reads, gives a single entry per CDR3 protein. The sample consists of hundreds of thousands of distinct CDR3 sequences, 20% to 25% of them appearing once. The CDR3 contains 16 residues. Trimming removed 3 bases from V and 9 bases from J, with 23 bases in between. CDR1 is SGHTA, CDR2 FQGTGA, per germline. The sample taken for sequencing was PBMCs or a T cell subset sorted from them (not recorded which). The TCR comes from an adult woman who had mild COVID-19 (a few samples of this study predate the infection). Cell type and time point are not known. V gene TRBV7-3 combines with J gene TRBJ2-5; TRBD2 is a possible D gene (6 bases). CDR3 bases: TGTGCCAGCAGCTTGACTGGGACTGCCGCTTGGGGGGCCCAGTACTTC. Its translation: CASSLTGTAAWGAQYF.